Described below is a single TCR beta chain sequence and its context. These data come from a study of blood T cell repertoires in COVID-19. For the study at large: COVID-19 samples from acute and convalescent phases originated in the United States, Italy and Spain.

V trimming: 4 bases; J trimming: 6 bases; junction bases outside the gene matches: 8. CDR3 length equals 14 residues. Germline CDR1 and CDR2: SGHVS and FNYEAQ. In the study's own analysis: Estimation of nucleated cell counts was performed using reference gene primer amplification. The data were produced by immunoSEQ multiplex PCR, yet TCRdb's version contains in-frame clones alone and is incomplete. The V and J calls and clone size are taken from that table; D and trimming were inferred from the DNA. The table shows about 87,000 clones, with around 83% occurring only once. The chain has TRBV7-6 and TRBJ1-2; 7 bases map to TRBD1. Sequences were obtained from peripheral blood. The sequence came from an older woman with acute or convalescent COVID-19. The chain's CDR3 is CASSSRQGSDGYTF. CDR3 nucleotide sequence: TGTGCCAGCAGCTCCAGACAGGGATCGGATGGCTACACCTTC. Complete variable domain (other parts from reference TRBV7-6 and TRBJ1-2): GAGVSQSPRYKVTKRGQDVALRCDPISGHVSLYWYRQALGQGPEFLTYFNYEAQQDKSGLPNDRFSAERPEGSISTLTIQRTEQRDSAMYRCASSSRQGSDGYTFGSGTRLTVV.